These 27 T cell receptor beta chains share one sample of origin, sequenced in a study of T cells expressing NK-cell markers. One entry per CDR3 protein, without DNA, is what TCRdb gives after re-calling the 5' RACE reads. This listing includes a few hundred thousand distinct CDR3 sequences. The sample consisted of blood T cells: a sorted CD56 or NKG2C T cell subset, CD4+ or CD8+ T cells, or bulk PBMC T cells (not recorded which). The receptors stem from a man aged 18 to 69 in good health.

The chain carries TRBV11-2 and TRBJ2-3. Per germline, CDR1 SGHAT and CDR2 FQNNGV. The CDR3 length is 12 residues. Here the CDR3 reads CASSKDTDTQYF.

This chain links TRBV12-3 or TRBV12-4 with TRBJ1-3; TCRdb's D gene call, TRBD1, goes unchecked for lack of DNA. This CDR3 is 15 amino acids long. Here the CDR3 reads CASSFSGGSGNTIYF.

V gene TRBV19 combines with J gene TRBJ1-5; TCRdb's D call of TRBD1 is untestable without DNA. The length of the CDR3 is 15 residues. Germline V gives CDR1 LNHDA, CDR2 SQIVND (reference sequence). The CDR3 spells CASSITLGTNQPQHF. Supplemented by reference TRBV19 and TRBJ1-5, the full variable domain reads DGGITQSPKYLFRKEGQNVTLSCEQNLNHDAMYWYRQDPGQGLRLIYYSQIVNDFQKGDIAEGYSVSREKKESFPLTVTSAQKNPTAFYLCASSITLGTNQPQHFGDGTRLSIL.

The V call is TRBV7-8, the J call TRBJ2-1; TCRdb designates TRBD1, a call that cannot be tested without DNA. The germline V gene has CDR1 SGHVS and CDR2 FQNEAQ. The CDR3 is made up of 17 amino acids. The chain's CDR3 is CASSLALMGGSHNEQFF.

The chain joins TRBV18 to TRBJ1-6; TCRdb's D gene call, TRBD1, goes unchecked for lack of DNA. Germline CDR1 and CDR2: KGHSH and LQKENI. CDR3 size: 15 residues. CDR3 in amino acids: CASSPGTGGLSPLHF.

The rearrangement links TRBV12-3 or TRBV12-4 to TRBJ1-5; the TCRdb D gene call, TRBD1, has no DNA to confirm it. CDR3 length equals 15 residues. The CDR3 spells CASSSRWDKDQPQHF.

This CDR3 is CASRTFRQTEGYQETQYF. V and J are TRBV2 and TRBJ2-5. The CDR3 sequence is 18 residues long. Germline lookup yields CDR1 SNHLY and CDR2 FYNNEI.

The chain recombines TRBV10-3 with TRBJ2-3; the TRBD2 assignment by TCRdb is unverifiable without DNA. The CDR3 sequence is 17 residues long. Germline CDR1 ENHRY, CDR2 SYGVKD. CDR3 amino acids: CAISESLGAGGPNTQYF.

The V call is TRBV9, the J call TRBJ2-7; TCRdb lists TRBD2, though no DNA is available to test this call. CDR1 and CDR2 (germline): SGDLS, YYNGEE. The CDR3 length is 15 residues. The CDR3 spells CASSEGTSGGYEQYF. The entire variable domain, with the rest obtained from reference TRBV9 and TRBJ2-7, is as follows: DSGVTQTPKHLITATGQRVTLRCSPRSGDLSVYWYQQSLDQGLQFLIQYYNGEERAKGNILERFSAQQFPDLHSELNLSSLELGDSALYFCASSEGTSGGYEQYFGPGTRLTVT.

The gene calls are TRBV28 and TRBJ2-5; TCRdb reports TRBD1, a call that lacks DNA to check it against. Per the germline V gene, CDR1 is MDHEN and CDR2 is SYDVKM. The CDR3 is 14 residues long. The CDR3 sequence is CASSLSGGNRAQYF.

The J gene is TRBJ1-1, the V gene TRBV6-6. Germline CDR1 is MNHNY and CDR2 is SVGAGI (reference sequence). The CDR3 is made up of 12 amino acids. The CDR3 reads CASQVEYTEAFF.

This chain joins TRBV20-1 and TRBJ1-5. The V gene's germline CDR1 is DFQATT and CDR2 SNEGSKA (reference sequence). There are 15 residues in the CDR3. CDR3 sequence: CSAGYDGWSNQPQHF.

The chain couples TRBV7-8 to TRBJ2-5. From germline, CDR1 is SGHVS and CDR2 FQNEAQ. The CDR3 runs 15 residues. The chain's CDR3 is CASSRNNIVQETQYF.

This chain connects TRBV12-3 or TRBV12-4 to TRBJ1-6. The CDR3 length is 13 residues. CDR3 amino acids: CASSYNSYSPLHF.

The chain combines TRBV6-1 with TRBJ2-7; the D call of TRBD2 rests on TCRdb alone, since no DNA is present to check it. The germline V gene encodes CDR1 MNHNS and CDR2 SASEGT. The CDR3 is 15 amino acids. This chain's CDR3 is CASRRGGEGVYEQYF.

The V and J genes are TRBV27 and TRBJ1-1. Germline V gene sequence: CDR1 MNHEY, CDR2 SMNVEV (reference sequence). The CDR3 covers 14 residues. The CDR3 protein is CASSLQAQNTEAFF.

J is TRBJ1-3 and V is TRBV12-3 or TRBV12-4; TCRdb indicates TRBD1, and absent DNA this call remains unverified. The CDR3 has 14 amino acids. This chain's CDR3 is CASSQRGAGNTIYF.

The chain carries TRBV5-5 and TRBJ2-2; TCRdb selects TRBD1, and the lack of DNA leaves this call unchecked. Germline CDR1 reads SGHKS; CDR2 reads YYEKEE (reference sequence). The CDR3 extends over 16 amino acids. CDR3 protein: CASSSDRSRGTGELFF. The full variable domain, its missing parts supplied by reference TRBV5-5 and TRBJ2-2, is DAGVTQSPTHLIKTRGQQVTLRCSPISGHKSVSWYQQVLGQGPQFIFQYYEKEERGRGNFPDRFSARQFPNYSSELNVNALLLGDSALYLCASSSDRSRGTGELFFGEGSRLTVL.

The V gene is TRBV12-5, the J gene TRBJ2-4; lacking DNA, the TRBD1 call made by TCRdb goes unchecked. The CDR3 length is 19 residues. Germline values: CDR1 LGHNT, CDR2 FRNRAP. The CDR3 reads CASGLVIGQGAWAKNIQYF.

This rearrangement joins TRBV5-5 to TRBJ2-2; there is no DNA to check the TCRdb D call of TRBD2. CDR1 and CDR2 from the germline V gene are SGHKS and YYEKEE (reference sequence). The CDR3 contains 17 residues. This CDR3 reads CASSPGGFSGSSGELFF.

CDR3 in amino acids: CASSLAGSADTQYF. J is TRBJ2-3 and V is TRBV7-9. Germline CDR1 SEHNR, CDR2 FQNEAQ (reference sequence). The CDR3 sequence is 14 residues long.

The chain is built from TRBV7-9 and TRBJ2-2; TCRdb outputs TRBD1, but without DNA this stays unchecked. CDR1 is SEHNR and CDR2 is FQNEAQ in the germline V gene (reference sequence). The CDR3 length is 14 residues. The CDR3 reads CASKDRGNTGELFF. The whole variable domain, filled in from reference TRBV7-9 and TRBJ2-2, reads DTGVSQNPRHKITKRGQNVTFRCDPISEHNRLYWYRQTLGQGPEFLTYFQNEAQLEKSRLLSDRFSAERPKGSFSTLEIQRTEQGDSAMYLCASKDRGNTGELFFGEGSRLTVL.

The CDR3 sequence: CASSPRQGRSETQYF. The V and J genes are TRBV7-9 and TRBJ2-5; the D call from TCRdb, TRBD1, cannot be confirmed without DNA. The CDR3 extends over 15 amino acids. CDR1 is SEHNR, CDR2 FQNEAQ, per germline (reference sequence).

The chain joins TRBV7-9 to TRBJ1-4; with no DNA, the TCRdb D assignment of TRBD1 cannot be verified. Germline CDR1 reads SEHNR; CDR2 reads FQNEAQ (reference sequence). There are 15 residues in the CDR3. CDR3 residues: CASSVGQGRVEKLFF.

The chain is built from TRBV7-2 and TRBJ2-1; TCRdb's D call, TRBD2, is unchecked because there is no DNA. CDR3 size: 16 residues. Germline CDR1 SGHTA, CDR2 FQGNSA. The CDR3 here is CASSLGAGPSYNEQFF. Variable domain in full (rest from reference TRBV7-2 and TRBJ2-1): GAGVSQSPSNKVTEKGKDVELRCDPISGHTALYWYRQSLGQGLEFLIYFQGNSAPDKSGLPSDRFSAERTGGSVSTLTIQRTQQEDSAVYLCASSLGAGPSYNEQFFGPGTRLTVL.

The rearrangement joins TRBV6-2 or TRBV6-3 to TRBJ1-4; TCRdb calls TRBD1, which cannot be checked without DNA. Germline loops: CDR1 MNHEY, CDR2 SVGEGT. The CDR3 is 16 amino acids. CDR3 region: CASRDSGTGFNEKLFF.

V gene TRBV5-8 combines with J gene TRBJ1-5; as DNA is missing, the TRBD1 call by TCRdb cannot be tested. The CDR3 sequence is 14 residues long. Per the germline V gene, CDR1 is SGHTS and CDR2 is YDEGEE. CDR3 protein: CASSFEGTDQPQHF.